This is a list of T cell receptor beta chains from one sample in a study of technical replicates of blood from several donors. Here immunoSEQ multiplex PCR was the method, and the copy in TCRdb shows in-frame clones only, minus some. The table lists about 70,000 clones, roughly 94% of them singletons. Sequencing input: T cells isolated from PBMCs. These TCRs come from a human donor in good health. Both conserved end residues are part of each CDR3. The D gene is left open where the match is weak. Only part of the rows carry a size: once, few, many, or a class if the clone is expanded.

clone_size | d_call | j_call | v_call | cdr3_nt | cdr3_aa
. | . | TRBJ1-2 | TRBV9 | TGTGCCAGCAGCGCCCCCCCGGACTATGGCTACACCTTC | CASSAPPDYGYTF
. | . | TRBJ2-2 | TRBV7-2 | TGTGCCAGCAGCCAGGGACTGGCGAACACCGGGGAGCTGTTTTTT | CASSQGLANTGELFF
. | . | TRBJ2-7 | TRBV9 | TGTGCCAGCAGCGTAGACAGCGGATCCTACGAGCAGTACTTC | CASSVDSGSYEQYF
. | . | TRBJ2-7 | TRBV5-1 | TGCGCCAGCAGCTTACGGGTGGACAGCCCCTACGAGCAGTACTTC | CASSLRVDSPYEQYF
. | TRBD2 | TRBJ2-2 | TRBV7-8 | TGTGCCAGCAGCCCCAATAGCGGGGACACCGGGGAGCTGTTTTTT | CASSPNSGDTGELFF
once | . | TRBJ1-2 | TRBV11-3 | TGTGCCAGCAGCAATTCCCGACAGGCCAGGCGTGGCTACACCTTC | CASSNSRQARRGYTF
once | . | TRBJ2-7 | TRBV27 | TGTGCCAGCAGTTTATCGATGGGCAGGGCCCACTACGAGCAGTACTTC | CASSLSMGRAHYEQYF
. | . | TRBJ1-2 | TRBV27 | TGTGCCAGCAGTTGGGGGGGGCGGAACTATGGCTACACCTTC | CASSWGGRNYGYTF
. | TRBD1 | TRBJ1-1 | TRBV5-1 | TGCGCCAGCAGCTGGGGGACAGGGGGCAACACTGAAGCTTTCTTT | CASSWGTGGNTEAFF
. | . | TRBJ1-2 | TRBV5-4 | TGTGCCAGCAAGGCGGACAGATCTAACTATGGCTACACCTTC | CASKADRSNYGYTF
. | . | TRBJ1-3 | TRBV10-3 | TGTGCCATCAGTTCTCTGGGAGGCTCTGGAAACACCATATATTTT | CAISSLGGSGNTIYF
. | TRBD1 | TRBJ2-3 | TRBV4-1 | TGCGCCAGCAGCCAAGTTATAGGACAGGGCGGGATCACAGATACGCAGTATTTT | CASSQVIGQGGITDTQYF
. | TRBD1 | TRBJ1-2 | TRBV11-2 | TGTGCCAGCAGCTCCCGGTTCGACAGGGAAGGGGGTGGCTACACCTTC | CASSSRFDREGGGYTF
. | . | TRBJ2-7 | TRBV7-9 | TGTGCCAGCAGCTTTGGTCAGTACTACTTC | CASSFGQYYF
. | . | TRBJ2-7 | TRBV6-6 | TGTGCCAGCTTGGACAGTTTGAGCGAGCAGTACTTC | CASLDSLSEQYF
. | . | TRBJ1-2 | TRBV5-6 | TGTGCCAGCAGCCTCCCAGCTAACTATGGCTACACCTTC | CASSLPANYGYTF
. | TRBD1 | TRBJ2-7 | TRBV14 | TGTGCCAGCAACCAAGGGGGACAGGGGGTGGAGCAGTACTTC | CASNQGGQGVEQYF
. | TRBD2 | TRBJ2-1 | TRBV19 | TGTGCCAGTAGTCGACCCGCGGGAGTTAAGGGCAATGAGCAGTTCTTC | CASSRPAGVKGNEQFF
. | . | TRBJ1-2 | TRBV14 | TGTGCCAGCAGCCAGTATCCGGACAGTAACTATGGCTACACCTTC | CASSQYPDSNYGYTF
. | . | TRBJ2-2 | TRBV28 | TGTGCCAGCAGTGAACTTGCTCAGAACACCGGGGAGCTGTTTTTT | CASSELAQNTGELFF
few | . | TRBJ1-1 | TRBV7-3 | TGTGCCAGCAGCTCTCCCACTGAAGCTTTCTTT | CASSSPTEAFF
. | TRBD2 | TRBJ2-3 | TRBV11-2 | TGTGCCAGCAGCCTTGCTAGCGGGAGACAGGGAGATACGCAGTATTTT | CASSLASGRQGDTQYF
. | . | TRBJ2-7 | TRBV11-3 | TGTGCCAGCAGCCCTACCCTCATAGAGCAGTACTTC | CASSPTLIEQYF
. | . | TRBJ1-2 | TRBV7-2 | TGTGCCAGCAGCCCTCAGGGATTTGGTGGCTACACCTTC | CASSPQGFGGYTF
. | . | TRBJ1-1 | TRBV19 | TGTGCCAGTAGTATAGTAGAGGGAATAATCACTGAAGCTTTCTTT | CASSIVEGIITEAFF
. | . | TRBJ1-2 | TRBV4-1 | TGCGCCAGCAGCCAAGATCCCCGAGGAGGGTATGGCTACACCTTC | CASSQDPRGGYGYTF
. | TRBD2 | TRBJ2-5 | TRBV15 | TGTGCCACCAGCAGGTCCGGGACTAGCGGGATAGAGACCCAGTACTTC | CATSRSGTSGIETQYF
. | . | TRBJ2-7 | TRBV6-5 | TGTGCCAGCAGTTACTCTACGGGGAGCTCCTACGAGCAGTACTTC | CASSYSTGSSYEQYF
once | . | TRBJ2-2 | TRBV5-4 | TGTGCCAGCAGCTCGGGAGTGGGAAACACCGGGGAGCTGTTTTTT | CASSSGVGNTGELFF
. | TRBD1 | TRBJ1-1 | TRBV27 | TGTGCCAGCAGTCCGTCCTCCACAGGGGCTAAGGCTTTCTTT | CASSPSSTGAKAFF
. | . | TRBJ1-2 | TRBV4-3 | TGCGCCAGCAGCCAAGAACGGGGGGCGGGGGGCTACACCTTC | CASSQERGAGGYTF
. | . | TRBJ2-7 | TRBV2 | TGTGCCACGAGGATAACAGGGAGCTCCTACGAGCAGTACTTC | CATRITGSSYEQYF
. | TRBD2 | TRBJ2-7 | TRBV10-3 | TGTGCCATCAGTGGCGGCGGGGGCGAGCAGTACTTC | CAISGGGGEQYF
. | TRBD1 | TRBJ2-7 | TRBV4-3 | TGCGCCAGCAGCCAAGTCACAGGGGTAAGCGAGCAGTACTTC | CASSQVTGVSEQYF
. | . | TRBJ1-1 | TRBV9 | TGTGCCAGCAGCGGGTCAGGAAGGGGCAACACTGAAGCTTTCTTT | CASSGSGRGNTEAFF
. | . | TRBJ1-1 | TRBV9 | TGTGCCAGCAGCGCCTCACTACAGGCTCACACTGAAGCTTTCTTT | CASSASLQAHTEAFF
few | TRBD1 | TRBJ1-1 | TRBV7-9 | TGTGCCAGCAGCTCGGACAGGGTAGGGGCTTTCTTT | CASSSDRVGAFF
. | . | TRBJ1-5 | TRBV18 | TGTGCCAGCTCAAAGGACAGAAATCAGCCCCAGCATTTT | CASSKDRNQPQHF
. | TRBD2 | TRBJ2-7 | TRBV7-9 | TGTGCCAGCAGCTTATGGATCGGGGGGGACTACGAGCAGTACTTC | CASSLWIGGDYEQYF
. | . | TRBJ2-7 | TRBV6-1 | TGTGCCAGCAGTGAACGGGGCGGGGCAACCTACGAGCAGTACTTC | CASSERGGATYEQYF
. | TRBD2 | TRBJ2-7 | TRBV9 | TGTGCCAGCAGCGTAGACGGGACTATATCCTACGAGCAGTACTTC | CASSVDGTISYEQYF